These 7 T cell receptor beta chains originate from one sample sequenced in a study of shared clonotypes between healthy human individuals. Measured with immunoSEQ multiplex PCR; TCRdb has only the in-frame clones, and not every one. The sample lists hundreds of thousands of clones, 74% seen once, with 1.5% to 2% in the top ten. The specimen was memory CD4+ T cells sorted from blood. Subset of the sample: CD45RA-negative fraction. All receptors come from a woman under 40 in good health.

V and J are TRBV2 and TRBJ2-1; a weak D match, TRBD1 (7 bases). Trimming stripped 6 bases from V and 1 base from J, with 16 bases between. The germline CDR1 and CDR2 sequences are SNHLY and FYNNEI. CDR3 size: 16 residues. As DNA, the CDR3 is TGTGCCAGCAGGCAGGGGGGCAGGGGTTCCTACAATGAGCAGTTCTTC. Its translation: CASRQGGRGSYNEQFF.

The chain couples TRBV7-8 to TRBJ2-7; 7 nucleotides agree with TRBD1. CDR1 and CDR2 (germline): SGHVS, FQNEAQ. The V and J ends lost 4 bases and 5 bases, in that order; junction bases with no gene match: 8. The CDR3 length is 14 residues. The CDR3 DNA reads TGTGCCAGCAGCTCCCGGACAGGCTGGAACGAGCAGTACTTC. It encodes CASSSRTGWNEQYF. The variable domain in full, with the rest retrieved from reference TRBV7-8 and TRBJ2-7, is GAGVSQSPRYKVAKRGQDVALRCDPISGHVSLFWYQQALGQGPEFLTYFQNEAQLDKSGLPSDRFFAERPEGSVSTLKIQRTQQEDSAVYLCASSSRTGWNEQYFGPGTRLTVT.

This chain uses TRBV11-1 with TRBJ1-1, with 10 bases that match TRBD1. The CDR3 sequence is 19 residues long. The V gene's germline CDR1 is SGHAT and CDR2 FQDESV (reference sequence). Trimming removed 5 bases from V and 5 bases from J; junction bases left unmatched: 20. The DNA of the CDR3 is TGTGCCAGCAGCGCCGTGACAGGGGGCCGTAGAGTCGAGGGAACTGAAGCTTTCTTT. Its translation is CASSAVTGGRRVEGTEAFF.

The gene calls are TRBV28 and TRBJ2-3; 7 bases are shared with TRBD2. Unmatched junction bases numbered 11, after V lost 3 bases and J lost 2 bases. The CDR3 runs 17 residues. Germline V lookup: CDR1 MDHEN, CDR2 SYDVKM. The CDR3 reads CASSFFGLAAHTDTQYF. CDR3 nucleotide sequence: TGTGCCAGCAGTTTTTTCGGGCTAGCGGCACACACAGATACGCAGTATTTT.

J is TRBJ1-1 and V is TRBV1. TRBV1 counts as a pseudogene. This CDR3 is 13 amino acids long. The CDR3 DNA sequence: TGCACCAGCAGCCCGGGACGATGGACTGAAGCTTTCTTT. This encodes CTSSPGRWTEAFF.

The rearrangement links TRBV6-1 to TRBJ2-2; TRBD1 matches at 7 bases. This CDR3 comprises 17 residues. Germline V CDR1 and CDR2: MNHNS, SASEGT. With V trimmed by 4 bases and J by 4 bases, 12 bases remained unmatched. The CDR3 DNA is TGTGCCAGCAGTGTGCGAAGGGACAGAGTACGCACCGGGGAGCTGTTTTTT. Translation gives CASSVRRDRVRTGELFF.

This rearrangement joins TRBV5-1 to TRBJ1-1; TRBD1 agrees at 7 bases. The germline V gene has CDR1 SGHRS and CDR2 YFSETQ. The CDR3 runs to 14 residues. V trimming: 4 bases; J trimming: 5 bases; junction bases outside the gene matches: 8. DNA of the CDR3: TGCGCCAGCAGCGGCTGGACAGGCATTACTGAAGCTTTCTTT. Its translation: CASSGWTGITEAFF. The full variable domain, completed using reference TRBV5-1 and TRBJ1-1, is KAGVTQTPRYLIKTRGQQVTLSCSPISGHRSVSWYQQTPGQGLQFLFEYFSETQRNKGNFPGRFSGRQFSNSRSEMNVSTLELGDSALYLCASSGWTGITEAFFGQGTRLTVV.